These T cell receptor beta chains were read from a single sample in a study of T-cell reconstitution after alpha-beta-depleted transplantation in children. MiXCR, applied by TCRdb to the PCR reads, yields one record per CDR3 protein. The sample lists about 340,000 distinct CDR3 sequences, about an eighth occurring once. The specimen was PBMCs, collected from the stem cell graft. The source is a human donor who donated a stem cell graft to a child with Fanconi anemia. Each CDR3 is given with its conserved first and last residue. Fields, in order: clone size, J gene, V gene, D gene, CDR3 protein, CDR3 DNA. The D gene is left open where the match is weak. Size is omitted from some rows. Given values are once, few, many or a class for expanded clones.

. | TRBJ1-1 | TRBV28 | . | CASSLRPQAPNTEAFF | TGTGCCAGCAGTTTGCGGCCTCAGGCCCCGAACACTGAAGCTTTCTTT
many | TRBJ2-3 | TRBV6-1 | . | CASSEGAGDTDTQYF | TGTGCCAGCAGCGAGGGGGCGGGGGACACAGATACGCAGTATTTT
few | TRBJ1-1 | TRBV29-1 | . | CSVEDHRNTEAFF | TGCAGCGTTGAAGATCACAGGAACACTGAAGCTTTCTTT
many | TRBJ2-3 | TRBV10-3 | . | CAISPSGSSTDTQYF | TGTGCCATCAGTCCGAGCGGATCTAGCACAGATACGCAGTATTTT
. | TRBJ2-1 | TRBV5-6 | . | CASSSGDLTAQFF | TGTGCCAGCAGCTCCGGGGACTTGACGGCGCAGTTCTTC
many | TRBJ2-3 | TRBV12-3/TRBV12-4 | . | CASSSQALWTDTQYF | TGTGCCAGCAGTTCTCAGGCTTTGTGGACAGATACGCAGTATTTT
. | TRBJ2-4 | TRBV9 | . | CATLPKNIQYF | TGTGCCACCCTTCCCAAAAACATTCAGTACTTC
few | TRBJ2-3 | TRBV28 | TRBD2 | CASSTRLAETQYF | TGTGCCAGCAGCACGAGACTAGCGGAAACGCAGTATTTT
few | TRBJ1-6 | TRBV9 | . | CASSVTADSYNSPLHF | TGTGCCAGCAGCGTTACTGCGGACTCCTATAATTCACCCCTCCACTTT
. | TRBJ2-1 | TRBV6-2/TRBV6-3 | . | CASRGRQERYSSYNEQFF | TGTGCCAGCAGAGGTCGGCAGGAGAGATATAGCTCCTACAATGAGCAGTTCTTC
. | TRBJ2-1 | TRBV5-1 | TRBD2 | CASSLEVSGGYNEQFF | TGCGCCAGCAGCTTGGAGGTTAGCGGGGGATACAATGAGCAGTTCTTC
many | TRBJ2-2 | TRBV4-3 | . | CASSPSWGGAGTGELFF | TGCGCCAGCAGCCCCTCATGGGGGGGCGCCGGCACCGGGGAGCTGTTTTTT
. | TRBJ1-5 | TRBV6-1 | . | CASSLGRMSSQPQHF | TGTGCCAGCAGCCTCGGCAGGATGAGCTCTCAGCCCCAGCATTTT
few | TRBJ2-1 | TRBV5-1 | . | CASSSADSSLRNEQFF | TGCGCCAGCAGCTCGGCGGACAGTTCATTACGCAATGAGCAGTTCTTC
many | TRBJ1-2 | TRBV7-2 | . | CASSLSAAVSYTF | TGTGCCAGCAGCTTGTCCGCCGCCGTGAGCTACACCTTC
few | TRBJ2-3 | TRBV3-1 | TRBD2 | CASSSLGGAGSTDTQYF | TGTGCCAGCAGCTCCTTGGGAGGGGCAGGCAGCACAGATACGCAGTATTTT
few | TRBJ1-4 | TRBV6-2/TRBV6-3 | . | CASSYSPGRGEKLFF | TGTGCCAGCAGTTACTCTCCGGGCCGGGGTGAAAAACTGTTTTTT
few | TRBJ2-1 | TRBV7-2 | TRBD2 | CASSFQRSGANEQFF | TGTGCCAGCAGCTTTCAGAGGAGCGGGGCCAATGAGCAGTTCTTC
. | TRBJ1-1 | TRBV6-5 | . | CATQTGQGTEAFF | TGTGCCACCCAAACGGGACAAGGCACTGAAGCTTTCTTT
many | TRBJ1-4 | TRBV11-2 | . | CASSFVPLGEKLFF | TGTGCCAGCAGCTTCGTACCTTTAGGTGAAAAACTGTTTTTT
few | TRBJ1-6 | TRBV11-2 | . | CASSRRTVGDSPLHF | TGTGCCAGCAGCCGAAGGACGGTCGGAGATTCACCCCTCCACTTT
few | TRBJ2-3 | TRBV5-1 | . | CASSRVPSTDTQYF | TGCGCCAGCAGTAGAGTTCCTAGCACAGATACGCAGTATTTT
many | TRBJ2-1 | TRBV7-9 | . | CASSLKGYNEQFF | TGTGCCAGCAGCTTGAAAGGATACAATGAGCAGTTCTTC
. | TRBJ2-2 | TRBV7-2 | TRBD2 | CASSSGLAGVGELFF | TGTGCCAGCAGCTCCGGACTAGCGGGGGTCGGGGAGCTGTTTTTT
. | TRBJ2-3 | TRBV20-1 | TRBD2 | CSASGLAGGGEDTQYF | TGCAGTGCTAGTGGACTAGCGGGGGGGGGAGAAGATACGCAGTATTTT
few | TRBJ1-4 | TRBV14 | . | CASSQSTMAETNEKLFF | TGTGCCAGCAGCCAATCCACGATGGCAGAAACTAATGAAAAACTGTTTTTT
many | TRBJ2-1 | TRBV7-2 | . | CASSYVHGGNEQFF | TGTGCCAGCAGCTACGTCCACGGGGGAAATGAGCAGTTCTTC
. | TRBJ2-3 | TRBV7-6 | . | CASSQGPDTQYF | TGTGCCAGCAGTCAAGGCCCAGATACGCAGTATTTT
. | TRBJ2-3 | TRBV11-2 | TRBD2 | CASTSPGLAGIDTQYF | TGTGCCAGCACCTCTCCGGGACTAGCGGGAATAGATACGCAGTATTTT
. | TRBJ2-3 | TRBV4-3 | TRBD1 | CASSSRTGGFPDTQYF | TGCGCCAGCAGCAGCCGGACAGGGGGTTTTCCAGATACGCAGTATTTT
many | TRBJ2-1 | TRBV14 | . | CASSQGFSVTPEQFF | TGTGCCAGCAGCCAAGGATTTTCCGTGACCCCTGAGCAGTTCTTC
. | TRBJ2-4 | TRBV29-1 | . | CSVVPTPGAKNIQYF | TGCAGCGTTGTTCCGACCCCCGGGGCCAAAAACATTCAGTACTTC
many | TRBJ2-1 | TRBV7-2 | . | CASSLQGSSSYNEQFF | TGTGCCAGCAGCTTACAGGGGTCAAGCTCCTACAATGAGCAGTTCTTC